This TCR beta chain was obtained from a study of control samples from healthy donors and cancer patients. Profiling relied on immunoSEQ multiplex PCR, and the TCRdb table lists in-frame clones only, not all of them. Seen here are 40,000 to 50,000 clones, approximately 87% observed once, and the top ten hold roughly 47%. The CDR3 runs 13 residues. V lost 4 bases and J 1 base, leaving 10 bases between the germline ends. In germline, CDR1 is SQVTM, CDR2 ANQGSEA. V gene TRBV29-1 combines with J gene TRBJ1-1, with D maybe TRBD1 (5 bases). Sequences were obtained from blood. This clonotype was sampled from a man aged 55 to 70 in good health. CDR3 DNA sequence: TGCAGCGTTGGAGGGGCCTCGAACACTGAAGCTTTCTTT. Protein product: CSVGGASNTEAFF.